This T cell receptor (beta chain) stems from a study of cytomegalovirus exposure and HLA in healthy donors. The study, taken as a whole, reports: Researchers counted roughly 150 TCR beta chains as cytomegalovirus-associated. It was reported that TCR beta sequences correctly inferred the HLA-A and HLA-B alleles for most subjects.

The CDR3 is 15 residues long. Germline-derived CDR1 and CDR2 are SGHTA and FQGNSA. About this clone itself: The antigen remains unidentified.

The PCR ran on 60 Vbeta and 13 Jbeta primers. Produced via immunoSEQ multiplex PCR; TCRdb's table is partial and in-frame only. The data hold some 150,000 clones, with over 60% observed a single time. Material: PBMCs. The gene calls are TRBV7-2 and TRBJ2-5, with 8 bases matching TRBD1. The J call may be faulty, since TRBJ2-7 better matches the DNA end. This clonotype was sampled from a female donor in good health and CMV-seropositive. The CDR3 nucleotides read TGTGCCAGCAGCTCCGGACAGGGACAACGTTACGAGCAGTACTTC. This encodes CASSSGQGQRYEQYF.